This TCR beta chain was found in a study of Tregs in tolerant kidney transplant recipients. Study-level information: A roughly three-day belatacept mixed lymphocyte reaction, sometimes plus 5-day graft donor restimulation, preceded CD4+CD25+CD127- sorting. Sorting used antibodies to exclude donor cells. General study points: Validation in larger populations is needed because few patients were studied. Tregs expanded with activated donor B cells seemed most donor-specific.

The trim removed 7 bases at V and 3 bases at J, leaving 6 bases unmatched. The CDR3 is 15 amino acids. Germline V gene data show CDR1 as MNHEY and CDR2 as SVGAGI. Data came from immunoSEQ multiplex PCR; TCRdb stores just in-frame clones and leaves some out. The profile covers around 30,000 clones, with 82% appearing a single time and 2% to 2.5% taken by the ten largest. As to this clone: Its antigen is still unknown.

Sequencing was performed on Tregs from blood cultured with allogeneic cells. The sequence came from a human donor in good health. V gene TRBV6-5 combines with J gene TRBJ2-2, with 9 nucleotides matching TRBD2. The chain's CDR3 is CASTKTSGYTGELFF. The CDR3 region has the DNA TGTGCCAGCACTAAGACTAGCGGATACACCGGGGAGCTGTTTTTT.